Below, one T cell receptor (beta chain) is given with its context. Its cognate antigen is unknown. The data were obtained in a study of cytomegalovirus exposure and HLA in healthy donors. Study-level information: From donors who were HLA-typed, an early data release held around 85 million unique TCRs. Findings and limits, study-wide: Accounts indicate the classifier identified cytomegalovirus status with strong specificity and sensitivity.

Per germline, CDR1 SGHTA and CDR2 FQGTGA. The V gene end was trimmed by 1 base and the J gene end by 5 bases; junction bases not matched to a gene: 12. The CDR3 runs to 18 residues. 13 Jbeta primers and 60 Vbeta primers were used for the PCR. Sequenced by immunoSEQ multiplex PCR; TCRdb stores in-frame clones only, minus some. The data hold more than 150,000 clones, with roughly 84% observed a single time. The receptor's source is a woman aged 18-29 years in good health and CMV-seronegative. Input material: PBMCs. The chain employs TRBV7-3 and TRBJ2-3; 10 bases fit TRBD2. The CDR3 spells CASSLKPRTSGTGDTQYF. DNA for the CDR3: TGTGCCAGCAGCTTAAAACCCCGGACTAGCGGTACCGGAGATACGCAGTATTTT.